One sample yielded the 4 T cell receptor beta chains listed below, sequenced in a study of T cell changes during pregnancy in multiple sclerosis. Assay: immunoSEQ multiplex PCR; the TCRdb copy retains only in-frame clones and omits some. This sample yields around 20,000 clones, of which about 90% are seen a single time; 0.67% belongs to the top ten. The source material was CD4+ T cells from peripheral blood mononuclear cells, sampled in the third trimester of pregnancy. These receptors were obtained from a female donor in good health, enrolled as a control in a pregnancy study.

The genes are TRBV19 and TRBJ1-6, with 11 bases identical to TRBD1. The CDR3 has 17 residues. The germline CDR1 and CDR2 sequences are LNHDA and SQIVND (reference sequence). The trim removed 2 bases at V and 9 bases at J, leaving 9 bases unmatched. CDR3 sequence reads: CASSITRPGQGGSPLHF. DNA for the CDR3: TGTGCCAGTAGTATAACTAGGCCGGGACAGGGGGGTTCACCCCTCCACTTT.

The chain has TRBV7-9 and TRBJ1-1, with D maybe TRBD1 (6 bases). V was trimmed by 5 bases and J by 1 base, leaving 8 bases between them. CDR3 length equals 13 residues. CDR1 is SEHNR and CDR2 is FQNEAQ in the germline V gene (reference sequence). The CDR3 here is CASSQGQNTEAFF. The CDR3 bases are TGTGCCAGCAGCCAGGGACAGAACACTGAAGCTTTCTTT.

This chain connects TRBV15 to TRBJ1-1; D is uncertain. Trimming pared 0 bases from V and 1 base from J, leaving 6 bases between. Germline V CDR1 and CDR2: LNHNV, YYDKDF (reference sequence). This CDR3 comprises 14 residues. CDR3 sequence (DNA): TGTGCCACCAGCAGAGATCGTAGGAACACTGAAGCTTTCTTT. Amino acid sequence: CATSRDRRNTEAFF. Full variable domain (rest looked up from reference TRBV15 and TRBJ1-1): DAMVIQNPRYQVTQFGKPVTLSCSQTLNHNVMYWYQQKSSQAPKLLFHYYDKDFNNEADTPDNFQSRRPNTSFCFLDIRSPGLGDTAMYLCATSRDRRNTEAFFGQGTRLTVV.

This chain joins TRBV4-2 and TRBJ2-2, with D unclear. This CDR3 has 16 residues. Trimming left V 0 bases short and J 0 bases short, with 8 bases between. Germline values: CDR1 LGHNA, CDR2 YNFKEQ. The CDR3 DNA sequence: TGTGCCAGCAGCCAAGACACACCTCCGAACACCGGGGAGCTGTTTTTT. It specifies CASSQDTPPNTGELFF.